The source of this T cell receptor beta chain is a study of monozygotic twins with cystic fibrosis. Turning to the study itself: Library input was three micrograms of fragmented DNA, with about 15 PCR cycles. Study-level points and caveats: J usage was most co-twin-similar in 8 of 16 pairs, V in 13. Low clonality (median around 0.0094) suggested a mostly naive repertoire. Shared CDR3 numbers were not associated with age, concordance or severity.

Sequenced by immunoSEQ multiplex PCR; TCRdb stores in-frame clones only, minus some. The table records 22,000 or so clones, around nine tenths of them present only once. Trimming took 0 bases from V and 2 from J, leaving 17 bases between them. The CDR3 is 18 amino acids. Germline lookup yields CDR1 SEHNR and CDR2 FQNEAQ (reference sequence). Concerning this clone itself: The antigen remains unidentified.

Sequencing input: blood. This sequence originates from a woman in her 30s with cystic fibrosis. V usage is TRBV7-9 and J usage is TRBJ2-1; D might be TRBD1 or TRBD2, each matching 5 bases. CDR3 in amino acids: CASSLAARGERTYNEQFF. The CDR3 DNA is TGTGCCAGCAGCTTAGCAGCCCGGGGCGAAAGAACCTACAATGAGCAGTTCTTC. The entire variable domain, with the rest obtained from reference TRBV7-9 and TRBJ2-1, is as follows: DTGVSQNPRHKITKRGQNVTFRCDPISEHNRLYWYRQTLGQGPEFLTYFQNEAQLEKSRLLSDRFSAERPKGSFSTLEIQRTEQGDSAMYLCASSLAARGERTYNEQFFGPGTRLTVL.